The clone carrying this TCR beta chain was counted many times. The antigen is not known. Addition of a universal primer site occurred through template switching, and cDNA carried unique molecular identifiers. TCRdb re-derived calls from the 5' RACE reads in MiXCR, one entry per CDR3 protein. The data contain 570,000 or so distinct CDR3 sequences, over 8.5% of them singletons. Germline V gene data show CDR1 as MNHEY and CDR2 as SVGAGI. The CDR3 runs 17 residues. The trim removed 2 bases at V and 6 bases at J, leaving 10 bases unmatched. This sample is part of a study of identical twins. General study points: Out-of-frame beta chain sequences displayed weaker excess sharing between twins. Where out-of-frame alpha sequences were twin-shared, they showed excess low generation probability. Clonotypes of the beta chain that were abundant in cord blood carried fewer insertions (memory repertoires showed none).

Another study also made use of these data, one on yellow fever vaccine responses in identical twins.

The chain uses TRBV6-5 and TRBJ2-1; 10 bases are a match to TRBD2. Sequencing input: PBMCs. The sequence came from a woman aged 18-29 years in good health. The chain's CDR3 is CASSYQLAGEFSNEQFF. In DNA form, the CDR3 reads TGTGCCAGCAGTTACCAGCTAGCGGGAGAGTTTAGCAATGAGCAGTTCTTC.